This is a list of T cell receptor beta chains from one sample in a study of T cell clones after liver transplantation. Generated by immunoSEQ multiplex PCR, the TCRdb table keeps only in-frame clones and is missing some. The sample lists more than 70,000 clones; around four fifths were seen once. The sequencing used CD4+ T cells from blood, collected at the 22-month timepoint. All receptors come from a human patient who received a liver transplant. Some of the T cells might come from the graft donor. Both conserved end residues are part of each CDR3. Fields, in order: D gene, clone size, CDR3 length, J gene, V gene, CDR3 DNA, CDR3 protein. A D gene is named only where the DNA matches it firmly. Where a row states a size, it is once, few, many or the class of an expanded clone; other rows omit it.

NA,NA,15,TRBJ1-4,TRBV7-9,TGTGCCAGCAGCTCCGGAAGGGAGATTAATGAAAAACTGTTTTTT,CASSSGREINEKLFF
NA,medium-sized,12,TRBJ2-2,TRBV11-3,TGTGCCAGCAGCTTCAAGCACGGGGAGCTGTTTTTT,CASSFKHGELFF
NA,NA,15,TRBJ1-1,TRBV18,TGTGCCAGCTCACCTAGGACAGTTTTGAACACTGAAGCTTTCTTT,CASSPRTVLNTEAFF
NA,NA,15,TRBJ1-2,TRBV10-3,TGTGCCATCAGTGGACAGACCTATGATAACTATGGCTACACCTTC,CAISGQTYDNYGYTF
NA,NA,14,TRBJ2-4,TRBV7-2,TGTGCCAGCAGCTCCCGGGGCGCCGGAAACATTCAGTACTTC,CASSSRGAGNIQYF
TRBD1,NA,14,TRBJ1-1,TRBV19,TGTGCCAGTATTACAGGGGGCGCAGGCACTGAAGCTTTCTTT,CASITGGAGTEAFF
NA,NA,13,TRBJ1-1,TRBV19,TGTGCCAGTAGCGTAGTGGTGGGAACTGAAGCTTTCTTT,CASSVVVGTEAFF
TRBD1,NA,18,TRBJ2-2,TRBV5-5,TGTGCCAGCAGCTTGGTTCGGACAGGCGGACCCGACACCGGGGAGCTGTTTTTT,CASSLVRTGGPDTGELFF
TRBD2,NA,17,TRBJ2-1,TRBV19,TGTGCCAGTAGTATCCCCGAAGCAGCGGGAGCTGTAAATGAGCAGTTCTTC,CASSIPEAAGAVNEQFF
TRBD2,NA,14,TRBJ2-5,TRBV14,TGTGCCAGCAGCCTTATAGGAGCGGGAAAGACCCAGTACTTC,CASSLIGAGKTQYF
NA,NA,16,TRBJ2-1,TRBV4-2,TGTGCCAGCAGCCATGAATCGGGGTCCGGGATCTATGAGCAGTTCTTC,CASSHESGSGIYEQFF
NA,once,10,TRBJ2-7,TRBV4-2,TGTGCCAGCAGCGGGTACGAGCAGTACTTC,CASSGYEQYF
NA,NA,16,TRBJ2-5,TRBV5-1,TGCGCCAGCATTAACTACCCGGGCGGGGTAGGAGAGACCCAGTACTTC,CASINYPGGVGETQYF
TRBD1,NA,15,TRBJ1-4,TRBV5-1,TGCGCCAGCAGCTCGAGGACAGGACGAAATGAAAAACTGTTTTTT,CASSSRTGRNEKLFF
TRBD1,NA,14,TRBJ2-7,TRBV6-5,TGTGCCAGCAGGTACGGGACAGGGGAATACGAGCAGTACTTC,CASRYGTGEYEQYF
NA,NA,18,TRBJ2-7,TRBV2,TGTGCCAGCAGATCCGCTCCGGTGGGGGTCCGGGTTCCAAGGGAGCAGTACTTC,CASRSAPVGVRVPREQYF
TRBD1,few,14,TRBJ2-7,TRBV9,TGTGCCAGCAGCTCCCGACAGGGACCCTACGAGCAGTACTTC,CASSSRQGPYEQYF
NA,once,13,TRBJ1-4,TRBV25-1,TGTGCCAGCAGTGATAGGGGGAGGGAAAAACTGTTTTTT,CASSDRGREKLFF
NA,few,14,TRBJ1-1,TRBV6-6,TGTGCCAGCAGTTACTCAACAACGAACACTGAAGCTTTCTTT,CASSYSTTNTEAFF
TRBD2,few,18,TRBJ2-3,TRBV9,TGTGCCAGCAGCGCGGGGAGCGGGGGGGCCATTTACACAGATACGCAGTATTTT,CASSAGSGGAIYTDTQYF
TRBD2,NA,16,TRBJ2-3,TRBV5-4,TGTGCCAGCAGCTTAGCGGGGAGAGCTAGCACAGATACGCAGTATTTT,CASSLAGRASTDTQYF
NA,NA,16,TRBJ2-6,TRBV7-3,TGTGCCAGCAGCCGAACTGGGGGCTCTGGGGCCAACGTCCTGACTTTC,CASSRTGGSGANVLTF
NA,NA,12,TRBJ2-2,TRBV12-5,TGTGCTAGTGGCATAGAAGCCGGGGAGCTGTTTTTT,CASGIEAGELFF
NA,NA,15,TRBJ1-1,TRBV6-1,TGTGCCAGCAGTACCCCGGACAGTCAGAACACTGAAGCTTTCTTT,CASSTPDSQNTEAFF
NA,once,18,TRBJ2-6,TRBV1,TGCACCAGCAGTAGTATGGGTTTGTGCACAAGTCGGGCCAACGTCCTGACTTTC,CTSSSMGLCTSRANVLTF
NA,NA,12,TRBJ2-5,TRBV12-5,TGTGCTAGTGGTTTTGTCCAAGAGACCCAGTACTTC,CASGFVQETQYF
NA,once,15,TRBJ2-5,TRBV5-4,TGTGCCAGCAGCCCTCGGGGCGCCGGTCAAGAGACCCAGTACTTC,CASSPRGAGQETQYF